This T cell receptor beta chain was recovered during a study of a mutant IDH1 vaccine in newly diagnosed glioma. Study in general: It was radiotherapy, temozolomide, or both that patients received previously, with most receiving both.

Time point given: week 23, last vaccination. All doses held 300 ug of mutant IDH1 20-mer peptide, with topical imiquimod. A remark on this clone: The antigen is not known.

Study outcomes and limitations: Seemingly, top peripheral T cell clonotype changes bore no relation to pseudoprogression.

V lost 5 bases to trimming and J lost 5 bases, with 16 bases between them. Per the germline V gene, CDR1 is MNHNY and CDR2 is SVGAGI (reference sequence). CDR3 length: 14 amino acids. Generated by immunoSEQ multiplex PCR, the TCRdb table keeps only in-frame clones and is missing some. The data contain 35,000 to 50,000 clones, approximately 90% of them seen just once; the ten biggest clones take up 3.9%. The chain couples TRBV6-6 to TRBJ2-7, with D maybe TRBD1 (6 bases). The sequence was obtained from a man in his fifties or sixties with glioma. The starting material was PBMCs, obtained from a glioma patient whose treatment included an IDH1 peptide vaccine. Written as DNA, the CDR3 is TGTGCCAGCAGTCCATACGACAGGCCGGACGAGCAGTACTTC. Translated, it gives CASSPYDRPDEQYF.